This T cell receptor (beta chain) appears in the sequencing data of a study of cytomegalovirus exposure and HLA in healthy donors. Primers included in the PCR were 60 Vbeta and 13 Jbeta primers. Under the authors' procedure: The count from a later analysis was tens of millions of unique TCR beta chains, 9 million to 12 million of them shared. Only in-frame clones appear in the TCRdb table, and some are missing; sequencing was by immunoSEQ multiplex PCR. V, J and clone size are taken as reported in that table, and D and trimming were inferred from the DNA itself. This table has some 250,000 clones, about 80% appearing once. Note on this clone: Its antigen is as yet unknown.

Germline V gene lookup returns CDR1 MGHRA and CDR2 YSYEKL. Deletions cut 0 bases from V and 5 bases from J, with 14 bases between. The CDR3 covers 15 residues. Study-wide findings and caveats: Within a later analysis, the majority of CMV-associated TCR beta chains appeared HLA-restricted. Being indistinguishable, some V segments were excluded, TRBV6-2 and TRBV6-3 among them.

Sequencing was done on a sample of PBMCs. The chain is built from TRBV4-1 and TRBJ2-7; tentatively, D is TRBD1 (5 bases). This clonotype originated in a woman aged 60-70 years in good health and CMV-seropositive. CDR3 amino acids: CASSQDPLDTHEQYF. CDR3 bases: TGCGCCAGCAGCCAAGACCCCTTGGACACCCACGAGCAGTACTTC.